The sequence of this T cell receptor beta chain was determined in a study of CD8+CD57+ T cells in acquired aplastic anemia. The CDR3 is 18 amino acids. With 1 base removed from V and 3 bases from J, the gap between germline ends came to 20 bases. CDR1 is SSHAT, CDR2 FNYEAQ, per germline (reference sequence). Genomic DNA, the template, was used for profiling of the TCR beta VDJ and CDR3. MiXCR, run by TCRdb on the reads, gives a single entry per CDR3 protein. This table holds 150,000 to 200,000 distinct CDR3 sequences, around 60% found once. Sequences were obtained from sorted CD4+, CD8+, or CD8+CD57+ T cells (not recorded which) from PBMCs. This chain connects TRBV7-7 to TRBJ2-3; possibly TRBD1 for D (6 bases). This receptor was identified in a human donor in good health. The CDR3 loop is CASSLEPRGRGGTDTQYF. CDR3 DNA sequence: TGTGCCAGCAGCTTAGAGCCTCGGGGCAGGGGTGGAACAGATACGCAGTATTTT. Combining the CDR3 with reference TRBV7-7 and TRBJ2-3 gives the whole variable domain GAGVSQSPRYKVTKRGQDVTLRCDPISSHATLYWYQQALGQGPEFLTYFNYEAQPDKSGLPSDRFSAERPEGSISTLTIQRTEQRDSAMYRCASSLEPRGRGGTDTQYFGPGTRLTVL.